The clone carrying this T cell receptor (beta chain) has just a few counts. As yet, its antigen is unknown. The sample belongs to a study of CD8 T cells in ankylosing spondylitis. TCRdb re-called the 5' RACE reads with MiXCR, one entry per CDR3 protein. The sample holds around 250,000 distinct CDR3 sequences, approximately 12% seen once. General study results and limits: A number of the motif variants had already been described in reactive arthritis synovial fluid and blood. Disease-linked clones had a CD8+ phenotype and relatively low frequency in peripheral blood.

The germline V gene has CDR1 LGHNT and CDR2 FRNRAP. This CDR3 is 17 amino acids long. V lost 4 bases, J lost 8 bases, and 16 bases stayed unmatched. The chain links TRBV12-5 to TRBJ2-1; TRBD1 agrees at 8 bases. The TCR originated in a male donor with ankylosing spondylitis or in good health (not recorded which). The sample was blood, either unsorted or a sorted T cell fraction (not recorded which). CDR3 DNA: TGTGCTAGTGGTTCCGGTAGGACAGGGCCCATTGGGTATGAGCAGTTCTTC. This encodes CASGSGRTGPIGYEQFF.